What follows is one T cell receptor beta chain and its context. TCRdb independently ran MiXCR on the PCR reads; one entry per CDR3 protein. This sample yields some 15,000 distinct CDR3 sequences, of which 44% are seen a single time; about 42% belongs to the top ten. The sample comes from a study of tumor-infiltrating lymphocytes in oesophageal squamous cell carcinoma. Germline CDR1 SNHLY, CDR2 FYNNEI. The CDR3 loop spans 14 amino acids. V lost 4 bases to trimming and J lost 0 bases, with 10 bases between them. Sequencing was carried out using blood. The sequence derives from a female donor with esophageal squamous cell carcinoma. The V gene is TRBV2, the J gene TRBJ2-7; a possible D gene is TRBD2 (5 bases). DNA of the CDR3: TGTGCCAGCAGTGCGTCCGGGAACTCCTACGAGCAGTACTTC. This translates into CASSASGNSYEQYF.